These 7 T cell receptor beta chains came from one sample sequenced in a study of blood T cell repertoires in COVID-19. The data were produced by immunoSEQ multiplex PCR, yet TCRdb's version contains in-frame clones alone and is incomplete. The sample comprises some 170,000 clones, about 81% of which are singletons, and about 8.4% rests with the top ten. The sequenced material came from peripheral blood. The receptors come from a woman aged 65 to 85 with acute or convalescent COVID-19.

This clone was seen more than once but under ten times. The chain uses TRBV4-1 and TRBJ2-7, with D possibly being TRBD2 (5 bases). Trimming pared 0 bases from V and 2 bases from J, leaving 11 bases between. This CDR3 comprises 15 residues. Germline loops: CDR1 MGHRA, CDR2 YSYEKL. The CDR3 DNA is TGCGCCAGCAGCCAAGAATTCGGGGAAACCTACGAGCAGTACTTC. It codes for CASSQEFGETYEQYF.

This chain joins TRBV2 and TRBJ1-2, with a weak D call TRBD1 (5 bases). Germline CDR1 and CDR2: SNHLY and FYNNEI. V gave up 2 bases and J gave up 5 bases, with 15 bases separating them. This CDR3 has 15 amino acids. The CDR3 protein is CASSERQLARYGYTF. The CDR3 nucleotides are TGTGCCAGCAGTGAAAGACAGCTGGCTAGGTATGGCTACACCTTC.

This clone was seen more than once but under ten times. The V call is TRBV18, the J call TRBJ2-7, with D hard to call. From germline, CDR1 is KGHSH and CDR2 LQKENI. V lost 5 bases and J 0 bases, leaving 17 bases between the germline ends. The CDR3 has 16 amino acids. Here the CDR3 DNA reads TGTGCCAGCTCATCCGACACCTTCATCAGCTCCTACGAGCAGTACTTC. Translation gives CASSSDTFISSYEQYF.

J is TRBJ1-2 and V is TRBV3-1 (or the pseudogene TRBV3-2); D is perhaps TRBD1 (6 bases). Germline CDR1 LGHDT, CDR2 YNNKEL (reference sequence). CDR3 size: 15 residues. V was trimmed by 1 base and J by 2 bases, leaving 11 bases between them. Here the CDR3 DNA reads TGTGCCAGCAGCCAAGTGGGACAACTGAACTATGGCTACACCTTC. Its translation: CASSQVGQLNYGYTF.

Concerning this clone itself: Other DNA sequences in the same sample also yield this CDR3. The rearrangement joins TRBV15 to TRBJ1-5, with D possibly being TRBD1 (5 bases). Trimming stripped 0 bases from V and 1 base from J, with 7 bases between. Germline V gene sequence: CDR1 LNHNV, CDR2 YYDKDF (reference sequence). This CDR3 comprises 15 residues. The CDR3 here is CATSRDPGSNQPQHF. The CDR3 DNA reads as TGTGCCACCAGCAGAGATCCAGGGAGCAATCAGCCCCAGCATTTT.

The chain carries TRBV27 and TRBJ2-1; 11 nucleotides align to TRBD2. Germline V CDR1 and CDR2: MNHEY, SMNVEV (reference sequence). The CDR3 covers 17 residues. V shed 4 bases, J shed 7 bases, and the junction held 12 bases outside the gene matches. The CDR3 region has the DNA TGTGCCAGCAGTTCTCACATTCTAGCGGGAGGTCGAAATGAGCAGTTCTTC. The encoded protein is CASSSHILAGGRNEQFF.

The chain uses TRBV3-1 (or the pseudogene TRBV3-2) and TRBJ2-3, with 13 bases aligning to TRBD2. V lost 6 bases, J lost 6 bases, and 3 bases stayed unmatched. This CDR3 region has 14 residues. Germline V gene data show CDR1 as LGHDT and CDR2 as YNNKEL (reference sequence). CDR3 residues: CASRRTSGSDTQYF. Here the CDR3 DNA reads TGTGCCAGCAGGCGGACTAGCGGGAGCGATACGCAGTATTTT.